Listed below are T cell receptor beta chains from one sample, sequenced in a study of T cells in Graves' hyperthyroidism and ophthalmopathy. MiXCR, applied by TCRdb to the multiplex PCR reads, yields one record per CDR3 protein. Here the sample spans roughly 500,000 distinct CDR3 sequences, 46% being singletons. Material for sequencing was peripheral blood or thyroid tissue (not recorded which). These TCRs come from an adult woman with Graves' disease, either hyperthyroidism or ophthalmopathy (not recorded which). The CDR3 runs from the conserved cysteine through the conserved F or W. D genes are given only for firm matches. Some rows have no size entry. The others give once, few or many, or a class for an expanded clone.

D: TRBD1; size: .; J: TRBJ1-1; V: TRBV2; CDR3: CASRETGDTEAFF; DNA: TGTGCCAGCAGGGAGACAGGGGACACTGAAGCTTTCTTT
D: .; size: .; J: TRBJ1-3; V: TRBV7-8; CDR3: CASSLDPGAGNTIYF; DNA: TGTGCCAGCAGCTTAGACCCAGGGGCTGGAAACACCATATATTTT
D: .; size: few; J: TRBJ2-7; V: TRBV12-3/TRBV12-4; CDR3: CASSYGSEYEQYF; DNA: TGTGCCAGCAGTTACGGCTCGGAGTACGAGCAGTACTTC
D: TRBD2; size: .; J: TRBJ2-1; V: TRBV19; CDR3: CASSIALAGGNEQFF; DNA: TGTGCCAGTAGTATCGCACTAGCGGGAGGGAATGAGCAGTTCTTC
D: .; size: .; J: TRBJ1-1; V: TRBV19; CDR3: CASTERGHGEAFF; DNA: TGTGCCAGTACAGAGAGGGGACATGGTGAAGCTTTCTTT
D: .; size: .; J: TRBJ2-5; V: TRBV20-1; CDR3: CSARGGSGETQYF; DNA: TGCAGTGCTAGAGGGGGCTCGGGAGAGACCCAGTACTTC
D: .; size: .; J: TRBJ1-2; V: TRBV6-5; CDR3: CASSPVVEIYGYTF; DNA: TGTGCCAGCAGCCCAGTGGTCGAGATATATGGCTACACCTTC
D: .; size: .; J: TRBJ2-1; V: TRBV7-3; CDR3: CASSSGRNEQFF; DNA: TGTGCCAGCAGCTCAGGACGCAATGAGCAGTTCTTC
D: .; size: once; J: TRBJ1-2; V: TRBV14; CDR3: CASSRVGQNYGYTF; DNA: TGTGCCAGCAGCCGCGTCGGACAGAACTATGGCTACACCTTC
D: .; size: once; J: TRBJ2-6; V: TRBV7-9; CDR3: CASCPSGPDSGANVLTF; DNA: TGTGCCAGCTGCCCCAGCGGGCCTGACTCTGGGGCCAACGTCCTGACTTTC
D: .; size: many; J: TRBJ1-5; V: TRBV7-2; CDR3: CASSLAGGLRQPQHF; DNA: TGTGCCAGCAGCTTAGCGGGGGGGCTGCGGCAGCCCCAGCATTTT
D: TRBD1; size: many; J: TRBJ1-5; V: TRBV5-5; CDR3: CASSRQGDSNQPQHF; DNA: TGTGCCAGCAGCAGACAGGGGGACAGCAATCAGCCCCAGCATTTT
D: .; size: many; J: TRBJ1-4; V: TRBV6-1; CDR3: CASTLGGGGEKLFF; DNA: TGTGCCAGCACCCTCGGAGGGGGGGGGGAAAAACTGTTTTTT
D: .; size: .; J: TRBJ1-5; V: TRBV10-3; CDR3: CATRRGWDQPQHF; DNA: TGTGCCACCCGACGTGGTTGGGATCAGCCCCAGCATTTT
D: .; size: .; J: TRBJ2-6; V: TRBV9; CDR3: CASSSFLGGHGANVLTF; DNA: TGTGCCAGCAGCTCGTTCCTCGGGGGGCATGGGGCCAACGTCCTGACTTTC
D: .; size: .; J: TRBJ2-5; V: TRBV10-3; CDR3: CAISESRPQETQYF; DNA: TGTGCCATCAGTGAGTCGCGGCCACAAGAGACCCAGTACTTC
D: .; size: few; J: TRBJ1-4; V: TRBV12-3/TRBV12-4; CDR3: CASSLEGTEKLFF; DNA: TGTGCCAGCAGTTTAGAAGGGACTGAAAAACTGTTTTTT
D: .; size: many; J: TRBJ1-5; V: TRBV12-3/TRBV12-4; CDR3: CASTPGGDQPQHF; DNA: TGTGCCAGCACACCGGGGGGGGACCAGCCCCAGCATTTT
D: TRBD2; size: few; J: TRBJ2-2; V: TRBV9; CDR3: CASSFGLAQTGELFF; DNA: TGTGCCAGCAGCTTCGGACTAGCACAAACCGGGGAGCTGTTTTTT
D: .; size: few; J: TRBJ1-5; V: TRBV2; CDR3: CASSLQRNQPQHF; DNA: TGTGCCAGCAGTTTACAGCGTAATCAGCCCCAGCATTTT
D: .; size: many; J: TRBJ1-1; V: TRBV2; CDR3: CASMTEDTEAFF; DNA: TGTGCCAGCATGACCGAAGACACTGAAGCTTTCTTT
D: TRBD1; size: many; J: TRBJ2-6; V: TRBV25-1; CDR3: CASRRTGDSGANVLTF; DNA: TGTGCCAGCAGAAGGACAGGAGACTCTGGGGCCAACGTCCTGACTTTC
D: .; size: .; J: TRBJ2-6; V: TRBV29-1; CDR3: CRAPPELGRVASGANVLTF; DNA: TGCAGGGCCCCCCCGGAACTGGGCAGGGTTGCGTCTGGGGCCAACGTCCTGACTTTC
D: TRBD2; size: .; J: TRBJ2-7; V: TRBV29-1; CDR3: CSATSWSYEQYF; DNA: TGCAGCGCGACTAGCTGGTCCTACGAGCAGTACTTC
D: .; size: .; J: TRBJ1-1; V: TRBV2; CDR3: CASIPLVGTEAFF; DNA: TGTGCCAGCATTCCGTTAGTCGGCACTGAAGCTTTCTTT
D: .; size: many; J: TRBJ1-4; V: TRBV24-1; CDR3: CATSDSRGQAEKLFF; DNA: TGTGCCACCAGTGATTCGCGGGGACAAGCCGAAAAACTGTTTTTT
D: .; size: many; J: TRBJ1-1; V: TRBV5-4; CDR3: CASKRPESGNTEAFF; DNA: TGTGCCAGTAAGCGTCCGGAGTCAGGGAACACTGAAGCTTTCTTT
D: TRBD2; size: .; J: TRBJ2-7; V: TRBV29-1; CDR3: CSVSRTSAYEQYF; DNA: TGCAGCGTTTCCCGGACTAGCGCGTACGAGCAGTACTTC
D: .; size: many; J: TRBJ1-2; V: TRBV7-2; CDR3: CASSLDGLGGARGYTF; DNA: TGTGCCAGCAGCTTAGACGGTCTGGGGGGGGCGCGAGGCTACACCTTC
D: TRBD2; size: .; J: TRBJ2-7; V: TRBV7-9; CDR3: CASSYGRAGNEQYF; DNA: TGTGCCAGCAGCTACGGGAGGGCCGGGAACGAGCAGTACTTC
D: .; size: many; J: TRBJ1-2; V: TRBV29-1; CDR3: CSVEGAGYGYTF; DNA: TGCAGCGTTGAAGGGGCAGGGTATGGCTACACCTTC
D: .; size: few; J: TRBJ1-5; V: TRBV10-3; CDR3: CAISESIGGSNQPQHF; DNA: TGTGCCATCAGTGAGTCGATTGGGGGTAGCAATCAGCCCCAGCATTTT
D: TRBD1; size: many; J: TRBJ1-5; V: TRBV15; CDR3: CATSRGDRENNQPQHF; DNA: TGTGCCACCAGCAGGGGGGACAGGGAAAACAATCAGCCCCAGCATTTT
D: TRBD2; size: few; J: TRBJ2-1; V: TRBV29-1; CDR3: CSVRASGRLSSYNEQFF; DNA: TGCAGCGTTAGGGCTAGCGGGAGGCTGAGCTCCTACAATGAGCAGTTCTTC
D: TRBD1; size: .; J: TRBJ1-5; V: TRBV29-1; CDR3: CAHGTESNQPQHF; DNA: TGCGCCCACGGGACAGAAAGCAATCAGCCCCAGCATTTT
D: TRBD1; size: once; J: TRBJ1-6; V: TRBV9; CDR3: CASSEDRAGAYSPLHF; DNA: TGTGCCAGCAGCGAGGACAGGGCCGGAGCGTATTCACCCCTCCACTTT
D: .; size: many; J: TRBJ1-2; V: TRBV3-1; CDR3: CASSPNRDGYTF; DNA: TGTGCCAGCAGCCCCAACAGGGATGGCTACACCTTC
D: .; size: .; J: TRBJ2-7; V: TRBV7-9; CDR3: CASSSPRGQGSYEQYF; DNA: TGTGCCAGCAGCTCGCCTCGAGGGCAGGGCTCCTACGAGCAGTACTTC
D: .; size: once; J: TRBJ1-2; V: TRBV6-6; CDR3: CASSGSRYGYTF; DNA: TGTGCCAGCAGTGGGTCACGCTATGGCTACACCTTC
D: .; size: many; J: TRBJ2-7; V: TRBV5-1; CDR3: CASSKTQGEQYF; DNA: TGCGCCAGCAGCAAAACCCAGGGGGAGCAGTACTTC
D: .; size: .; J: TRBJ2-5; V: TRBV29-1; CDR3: CSVDSAAQETQYF; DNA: TGCAGCGTTGATTCGGCAGCGCAAGAGACCCAGTACTTC
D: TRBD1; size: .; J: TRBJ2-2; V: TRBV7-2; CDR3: CASNLQGGTLGGELFF; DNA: TGTGCCAGCAATCTACAGGGGGGTACGCTCGGCGGGGAGCTGTTTTTT
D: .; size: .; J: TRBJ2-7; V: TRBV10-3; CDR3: CAISGYSSSYGQYF; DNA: TGTGCCATCAGTGGGTACTCTAGCTCCTACGGGCAGTACTTC
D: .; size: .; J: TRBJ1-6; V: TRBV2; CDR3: CASSEGEDSPLHF; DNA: TGTGCCAGCAGTGAAGGCGAGGATTCACCCCTCCACTTT
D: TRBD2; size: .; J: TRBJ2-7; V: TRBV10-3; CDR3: CAISRGEVRYF; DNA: TGTGCCATCAGCCGGGGGGAGGTTCGGTACTTC
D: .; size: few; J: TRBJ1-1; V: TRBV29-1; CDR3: CSVGVGRRNTEAFF; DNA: TGCAGCGTGGGGGTAGGGAGGAGGAACACTGAAGCTTTCTTT
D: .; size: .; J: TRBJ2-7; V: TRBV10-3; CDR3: CATSDSRGSYYEQYF; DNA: TGTGCCACCAGTGATTCCCGGGGGTCCTACTACGAGCAGTACTTC
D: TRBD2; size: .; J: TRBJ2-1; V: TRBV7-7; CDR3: CASSLGGSGTLNEQFF; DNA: TGTGCTAGCAGCCTTGGTGGTAGCGGGACTCTCAATGAGCAGTTCTTC
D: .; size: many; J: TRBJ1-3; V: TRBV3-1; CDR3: CASSQGGLLSGNTIYF; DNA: TGTGCCAGCAGCCAAGGGGGCCTCCTCTCTGGAAACACCATATATTTT
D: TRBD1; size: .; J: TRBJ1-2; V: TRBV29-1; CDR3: CSVEKGGSNYGYTF; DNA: TGCAGCGTTGAAAAAGGGGGCTCGAACTATGGCTACACCTTC
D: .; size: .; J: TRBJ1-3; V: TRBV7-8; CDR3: CASSFIFPLSGNTIYF; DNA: TGTGCCAGCAGCTTCATTTTCCCCCTCTCTGGAAACACCATATATTTT
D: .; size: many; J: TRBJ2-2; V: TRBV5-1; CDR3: CASSLRGPLRVGTGELFF; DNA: TGCGCCAGCAGCTTGCGGGGGCCCCTGAGGGTCGGTACCGGGGAGCTGTTTTTT
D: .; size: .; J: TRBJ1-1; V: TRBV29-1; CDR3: CSVDSGGGEAFF; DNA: TGCTCCGTAGATTCGGGAGGAGGGGAAGCTTTCTTT
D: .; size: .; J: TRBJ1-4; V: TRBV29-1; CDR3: CASSPKEGGHGEKLFF; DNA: TGTGCCAGCTCACCCAAAGAAGGGGGGCACGGTGAAAAACTGTTTTTT
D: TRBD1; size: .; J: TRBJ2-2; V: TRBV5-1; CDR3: CASSYTGVPSLNTGELFF; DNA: TGCGCCAGCAGCTATACAGGGGTCCCCTCTTTGAACACCGGGGAGCTGTTTTTT
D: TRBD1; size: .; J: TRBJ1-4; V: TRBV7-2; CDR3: CASSSPADRGRGGLFF; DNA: TGTGCCAGCAGCTCCCCGGCGGACAGGGGGCGCGGAGGACTGTTTTTT
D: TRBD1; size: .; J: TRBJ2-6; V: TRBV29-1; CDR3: CSVKGGSEAF; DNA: TGCAGCGTTAAAGGGGGCTCTGAAGCTTTC
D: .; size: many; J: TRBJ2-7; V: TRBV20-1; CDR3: CSAPLEPGEQYF; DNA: TGCAGTGCTCCGCTGGAACCAGGGGAGCAGTACTTC
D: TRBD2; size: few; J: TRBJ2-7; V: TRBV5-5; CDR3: CASSWGGSYEQYF; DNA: TGTGCCAGCAGCTGGGGGGGCTCCTACGAGCAGTACTTC